The source of this TCR beta chain is a study of blood T cell repertoires in COVID-19. Study-level background: PBMCs, B-cell-depleted T cells, or T cells were the source of the cDNA or gDNA that made up the material.

The CDR3 has 14 residues. The germline V and J ends were trimmed by 6 bases and 4 bases, with 13 bases remaining between them. Germline CDR1 is MDHEN and CDR2 is SYDVKM. Sequencing used immunoSEQ multiplex PCR; TCRdb keeps in-frame clones, though not all of them. The top ten hold roughly 18% of the sample, which has some 99,000 clones, less than 90% seen once. Sequenced: peripheral blood. This rearrangement joins TRBV28 to TRBJ2-1; D is undetermined. This clonotype originated in an older woman with acute or convalescent COVID-19. CDR3 DNA: TGTGCCAGCAGGTCCCACACCTCATACAATGAGCAGTTCTTC. This gives the protein CASRSHTSYNEQFF.